This TCR beta chain is drawn from a study of control samples from healthy donors and cancer patients. J lost 7 bases, V lost 4 bases, and 7 bases had no gene match. The CDR3 length is 14 residues. The V gene's germline CDR1 is LNHDA and CDR2 SQIVND (reference sequence). Only in-frame clones appear in the TCRdb table, and some are missing; sequencing was by immunoSEQ multiplex PCR. The profile shows about 69,000 clones, more than 75% of them singletons. Material: PBMCs. The chain has TRBV19 and TRBJ1-5; 7 nucleotides agree with TRBD1. This clonotype was sampled from a woman between 45 and 60 years old with lung cancer. CDR3: CASSTLTGLQPQHF. CDR3 nucleotides: TGTGCCAGTAGTACACTGACAGGGTTGCAGCCCCAGCATTTT.